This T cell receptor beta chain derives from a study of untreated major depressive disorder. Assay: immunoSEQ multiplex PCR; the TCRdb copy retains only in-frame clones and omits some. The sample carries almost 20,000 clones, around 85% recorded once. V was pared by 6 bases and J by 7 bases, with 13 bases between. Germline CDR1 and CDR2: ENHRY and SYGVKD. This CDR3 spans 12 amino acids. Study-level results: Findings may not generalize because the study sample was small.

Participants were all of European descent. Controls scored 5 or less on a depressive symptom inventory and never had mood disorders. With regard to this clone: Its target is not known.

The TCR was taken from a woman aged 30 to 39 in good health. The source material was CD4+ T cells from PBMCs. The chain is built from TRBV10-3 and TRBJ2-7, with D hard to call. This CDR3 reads CAIRNPEQEQYF. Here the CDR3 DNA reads TGTGCCATCAGAAACCCTGAGCAGGAGCAGTACTTC.